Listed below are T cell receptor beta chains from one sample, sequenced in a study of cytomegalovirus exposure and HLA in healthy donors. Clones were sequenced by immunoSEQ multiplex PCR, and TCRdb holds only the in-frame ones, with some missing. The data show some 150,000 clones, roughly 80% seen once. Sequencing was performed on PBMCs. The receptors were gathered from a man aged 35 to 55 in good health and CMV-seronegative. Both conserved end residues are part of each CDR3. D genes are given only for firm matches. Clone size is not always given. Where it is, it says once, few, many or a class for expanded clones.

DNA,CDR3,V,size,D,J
TGTGCCAGCAGCCCCTCGTCTCCAGCTTTCTTT,CASSPSSPAFF,TRBV7-9,few,-,TRBJ1-1
TGTGCCAGCAGCTTAACAACAGGACCGGTGGGCTACACCTTC,CASSLTTGPVGYTF,TRBV11-2,-,-,TRBJ1-2
TGCGCCAGCAGCTGGGGTCCCGCGGGGGAGCAGTACTTC,CASSWGPAGEQYF,TRBV5-1,few,-,TRBJ2-7
TGCGCCAGCAGCTTGCAGGGGGCAGACGAGCAGTACTTC,CASSLQGADEQYF,TRBV5-1,once,TRBD1,TRBJ2-7
TGCGCCAGCAGCCGGGGGGGACTAGCGGGGGGGTCCCACAATGAGCAGTTCTTC,CASSRGGLAGGSHNEQFF,TRBV5-1,-,TRBD2,TRBJ2-1
TGTGCCATCACCGATACTAGAAACAATGAGCAGTTCTTC,CAITDTRNNEQFF,TRBV10-3,few,-,TRBJ2-1
TGTGCCAGCAAATCACCGAGACCTAGCGGGGGGGATGAGCACTTC,CASKSPRPSGGDEHF,TRBV6-1,-,TRBD2,TRBJ2-4
TGTGCCAGCAGCGTATCTAGCGGGGGACTTTACGAGCAGTACTTC,CASSVSSGGLYEQYF,TRBV9,-,TRBD2,TRBJ2-7
TGCGCCAGCAGCCTTTCAGGGGGCGGTAATCAGCCCCAGCATTTT,CASSLSGGGNQPQHF,TRBV5-1,-,TRBD1,TRBJ1-5
TGTGCCAGCAGCTCAGGGGGCCTGCGCGGCTACACCTTC,CASSSGGLRGYTF,TRBV7-9,-,TRBD1,TRBJ1-2